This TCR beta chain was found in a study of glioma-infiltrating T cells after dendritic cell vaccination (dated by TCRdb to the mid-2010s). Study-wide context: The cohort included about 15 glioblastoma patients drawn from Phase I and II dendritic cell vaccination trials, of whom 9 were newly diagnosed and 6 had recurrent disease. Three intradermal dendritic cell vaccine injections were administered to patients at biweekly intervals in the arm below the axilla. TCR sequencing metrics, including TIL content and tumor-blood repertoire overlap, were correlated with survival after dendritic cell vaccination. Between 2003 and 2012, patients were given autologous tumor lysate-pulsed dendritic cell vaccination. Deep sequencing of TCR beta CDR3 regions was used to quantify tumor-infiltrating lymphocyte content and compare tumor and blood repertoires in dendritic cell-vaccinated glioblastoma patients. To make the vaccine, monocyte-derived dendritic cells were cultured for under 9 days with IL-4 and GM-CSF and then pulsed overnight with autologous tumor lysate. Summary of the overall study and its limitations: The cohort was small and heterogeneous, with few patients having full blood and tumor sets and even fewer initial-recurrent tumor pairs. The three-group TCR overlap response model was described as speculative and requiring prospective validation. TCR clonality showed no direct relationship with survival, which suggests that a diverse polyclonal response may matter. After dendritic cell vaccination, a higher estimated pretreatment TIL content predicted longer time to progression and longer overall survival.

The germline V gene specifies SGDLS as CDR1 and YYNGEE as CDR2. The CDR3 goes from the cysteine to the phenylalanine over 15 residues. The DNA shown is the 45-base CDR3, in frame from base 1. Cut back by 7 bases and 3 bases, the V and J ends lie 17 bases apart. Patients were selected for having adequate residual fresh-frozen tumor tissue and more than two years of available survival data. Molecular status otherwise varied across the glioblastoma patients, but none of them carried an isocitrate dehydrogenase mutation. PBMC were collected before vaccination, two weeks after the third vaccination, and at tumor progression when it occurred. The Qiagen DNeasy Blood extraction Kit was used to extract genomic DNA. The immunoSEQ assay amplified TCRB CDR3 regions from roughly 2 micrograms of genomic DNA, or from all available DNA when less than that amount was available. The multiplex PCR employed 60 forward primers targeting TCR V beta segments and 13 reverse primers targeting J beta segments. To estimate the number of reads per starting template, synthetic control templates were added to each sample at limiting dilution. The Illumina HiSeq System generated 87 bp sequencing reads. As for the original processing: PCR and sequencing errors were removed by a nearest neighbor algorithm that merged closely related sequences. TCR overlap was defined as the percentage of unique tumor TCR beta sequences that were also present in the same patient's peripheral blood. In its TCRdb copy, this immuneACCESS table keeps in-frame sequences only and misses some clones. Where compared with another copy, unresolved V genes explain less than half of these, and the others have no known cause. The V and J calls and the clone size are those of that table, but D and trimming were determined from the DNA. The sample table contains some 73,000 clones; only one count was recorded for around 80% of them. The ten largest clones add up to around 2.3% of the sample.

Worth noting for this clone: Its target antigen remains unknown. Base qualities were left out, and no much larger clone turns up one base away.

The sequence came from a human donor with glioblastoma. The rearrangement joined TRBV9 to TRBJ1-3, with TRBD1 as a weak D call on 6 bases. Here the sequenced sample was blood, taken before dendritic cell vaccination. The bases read TGTGCCAGCGGAGCCGGGGGGGCGCGTGGAAACACCATATATTTT. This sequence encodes CASGAGGARGNTIYF.